The source of this TCR beta chain is a study of blood T cell repertoires in COVID-19. Participant-given clinical history determined each cohort assignment. All recovered Cohort 3 donors got two negative PCRs, got clearance, or saw symptom resolution. As originally analysed: It was from reference gene primer amplification that nucleated cell counts were estimated. Method: immunoSEQ multiplex PCR; TCRdb's copy keeps in-frame clones and lacks some. V and J calls and clone size come straight from that table; D and trimming were deduced from the DNA. This sample has hundreds of thousands of clones; roughly nine tenths occur once, and the top ten carry approximately 1%. The CDR3 sequence is 12 residues long. Trimming removed 7 bases from V and 8 bases from J, with 12 bases in between. Germline V gene lookup returns CDR1 MDHEN and CDR2 SYDVKM.

This receptor was obtained from a man aged 18 to 30 who had recovered from COVID-19. The chain is built from TRBV28 and TRBJ1-5; D is unresolved. Specimen: PBMCs or T cells enriched from blood (not recorded which). As DNA, the CDR3 is TGTGCCAGCACCCTAGCCGGGGAGCCCCAGCATTTT. Translation: CASTLAGEPQHF.